What follows is one T cell receptor (beta chain) and its context. Sequenced by immunoSEQ multiplex PCR; TCRdb stores in-frame clones only, minus some. The sample records under 100,000 clones, about 91% being singletons. This specimen comes from a study of OX40 agonist ivuxolimab in advanced cancers. Study-level information: Three individuals attained partial responses, comprising one hepatocellular carcinoma case and two cutaneous melanoma cases.

Trimming took off 2 bases at V and 4 bases at J, with 9 bases between the two ends. Germline lookup yields CDR1 MNHEY and CDR2 SMNVEV (reference sequence). CDR3 size: 14 residues. This clonotype was obtained from an adult with an advanced solid tumor such as melanoma, head and neck, liver or kidney cancer. This material consisted of CD4+ or CD8+ T cells sorted from blood, taken in a trial of the OX40 agonist ivuxolimab. The chain joins TRBV27 to TRBJ1-5, with a possible D match to TRBD1 (6 bases). CDR3 in DNA: TGTGCCAGCAGTTTAAGGAGGGGGAATCAGCCCCAGCATTTT. This gives the protein CASSLRRGNQPQHF.